The 22 T cell receptor beta chains given below trace back to one sample, sequenced in a study of persistence of HIV-infected CD4 T cells. Their cognate antigens are unknown. This was the immunoSEQ version 4 assay in survey mode. Data came from immunoSEQ multiplex PCR; TCRdb stores just in-frame clones and leaves some out. The sample shows 35,000 to 50,000 clones, just over 90% of them seen only once. Anti-CD3/anti-CD28 beads served as a nonspecific positive control stimulus. Responding CD4+ T cells were sorted by upregulation of both CD40 ligand and CD69. Source: CD4+ T cells sorted from PBMCs after roughly 18-hour stimulation, taken from a patient who received antiretroviral therapy. Receptors were obtained from an adult man with HIV who was CMV-seropositive.

J is TRBJ1-6 and V is TRBV3-1 (or the pseudogene TRBV3-2), with a weak D call TRBD1 (6 bases). The CDR3 covers 14 residues. Trimming left V 0 bases short and J 10 bases short, with 10 bases between. CDR1 is LGHDT, CDR2 YNNKEL, per germline (reference sequence). The CDR3 DNA reads TGTGCCAGCAGCCAAGACAGGGGTGAATCACCCCTCCACTTT. It specifies CASSQDRGESPLHF.

The chain recombines TRBV5-6 with TRBJ2-1; D not resolved. The germline V gene encodes CDR1 SGHDT and CDR2 YYEEEE. The CDR3 is made up of 15 amino acids. The germline V and J ends were trimmed by 1 base and 7 bases, with 15 bases remaining between them. CDR3 residues: CASSLLDVVKNEQFF. The CDR3, as DNA: TGTGCCAGCAGCTTGCTAGATGTCGTGAAAAATGAGCAGTTCTTC.

The chain carries TRBV7-9 and TRBJ1-2, with 7 nucleotides matching TRBD1. V lost 5 bases to trimming and J lost 3 bases; unmatched junction nucleotides: 6. The CDR3 runs to 14 residues. Germline CDR1 and CDR2: SEHNR and FQNEAQ (reference sequence). The CDR3 loop reads CASSRQGGYYGYTF. CDR3 coding DNA: TGTGCCAGCAGCCGACAGGGAGGATACTATGGCTACACCTTC.

V is TRBV2 and J is TRBJ1-4; D is ambiguous. This CDR3 has 13 amino acids. Germline CDR1 SNHLY, CDR2 FYNNEI. Trimming took 5 bases from V and 1 from J, leaving 5 bases between them. DNA of the CDR3: TGTGCCAGCAGTCTGAGAACTAATGAAAAACTGTTTTTT. Residues: CASSLRTNEKLFF.

The genes are TRBV28 and TRBJ2-3; TRBD1 matches at 9 bases. Germline V lookup: CDR1 MDHEN, CDR2 SYDVKM. This CDR3 has 16 residues. The trim removed 4 bases at V and 5 bases at J, leaving 10 bases unmatched. CDR3 residues: CASSWPPGQGKDTQYF. CDR3 sequence (DNA): TGTGCCAGCAGTTGGCCCCCGGGACAGGGCAAAGATACGCAGTATTTT. The complete variable domain, with remaining parts taken from reference TRBV28 and TRBJ2-3, reads DVKVTQSSRYLVKRTGEKVFLECVQDMDHENMFWYRQDPGLGLRLIYFSYDVKMKEKGDIPEGYSVSREKKERFSLILESASTNQTSMYLCASSWPPGQGKDTQYFGPGTRLTVL.

This clone was counted between two and nine times. This sequence joins TRBV25-1 and TRBJ1-1, with D possibly matching TRBD1 (6 bases). V was trimmed by 5 bases and J by 7 bases, leaving 17 bases between them. Germline lookup yields CDR1 MGHDK and CDR2 SYGVNS. This CDR3 has 14 residues. The CDR3 spells CASSRIGGLSEAFF. The CDR3 DNA follows: TGTGCCAGCAGTCGGATCGGGGGGCTGAGTGAAGCTTTCTTT.

The V call is TRBV3-1 (or the pseudogene TRBV3-2), the J call TRBJ2-1; the D is unclear. V was shortened by 0 bases and J by 1 base, with 4 bases between the two germline ends. CDR1 LGHDT and CDR2 YNNKEL come from the germline V gene (reference sequence). This CDR3 is 14 amino acids long. The CDR3 sequence is CASSQDISYNEQFF. In DNA form, the CDR3 reads TGTGCCAGCAGCCAAGACATATCCTACAATGAGCAGTTCTTC.

This rearrangement joins TRBV3-1 (or the pseudogene TRBV3-2) to TRBJ2-5; TRBD2 aligns across 12 bases. This CDR3 comprises 15 residues. Trimming removed 7 bases from V and 5 bases from J; junction bases left unmatched: 8. Germline CDR1 reads LGHDT; CDR2 reads YNNKEL (reference sequence). This chain's CDR3 is CASILTSGGTETQYF. CDR3 nucleotides: TGTGCCAGCATCCTGACTAGCGGGGGCACCGAGACCCAGTACTTC.

The chain couples TRBV4-2 to TRBJ2-1; the D is unclear. Per the germline V gene, CDR1 is LGHNA and CDR2 is YNFKEQ. V was trimmed by 1 base and J by 2 bases, leaving 12 bases between them. CDR3 length: 16 residues. CDR3 residues: CASSQVRLTAYNEQFF. CDR3 DNA: TGTGCCAGCAGCCAAGTTAGGCTTACCGCCTACAATGAGCAGTTCTTC.

V gene TRBV21-1 combines with J gene TRBJ2-7; the table's D call, TRBD2, has no DNA check behind it. TRBV21-1 is designated a pseudogene. The CDR3 is made up of 14 amino acids. The CDR3 region is CASSKEGGRCEQYF. The CDR3 DNA sequence: TGTGCCAGCAGCAAAGAGGGGGGGAGGTGCGAGCAGTACTTC.

This sequence joins TRBV2 and TRBJ1-1; D might be TRBD1 (5 bases). The CDR3 runs to 14 residues. Deletions cut 6 bases from V and 4 bases from J, with 15 bases between. Per germline, CDR1 SNHLY and CDR2 FYNNEI. DNA of the CDR3: TGTGCCAGCAGGAAGGAGGGGCGCGGCACTGAAGCTTTCTTT. It specifies CASRKEGRGTEAFF.

The chain recombines TRBV7-8 with TRBJ1-4, with a weak D call TRBD1 (6 bases). Looked up from germline, CDR1 is SGHVS and CDR2 is FQNEAQ. Between the trimmed V and J ends, which lost 1 base and 7 bases, there was a span of 10 bases. The CDR3 loop spans 14 amino acids. In nucleotides, the CDR3 is TGTGCCAGCAGCTTAGGGGGGCTCGGTGAAAAACTGTTTTTT. It encodes CASSLGGLGEKLFF.

The chain links TRBV6-5 to TRBJ2-7, with D perhaps TRBD1 or TRBD2 (6 bases each). V gave up 0 bases and J gave up 3 bases, with 12 bases separating them. The CDR3 extends over 15 amino acids. Germline values: CDR1 MNHEY, CDR2 SVGAGI. CDR3 nucleotides: TGTGCCAGCAGTTACTCGAAGGGGGGACTCTACGAGCAGTACTTC. Protein product: CASSYSKGGLYEQYF.

This clone was counted once. V is TRBV9 and J is TRBJ2-3; D is possibly TRBD1 or TRBD2 (6 bases each). CDR1 and CDR2 (germline): SGDLS, YYNGEE. The CDR3 loop spans 13 amino acids. With 3 bases removed from V and 5 bases from J, the gap between germline ends came to 10 bases. For the CDR3, the DNA is TGTGCCAGCAGCGGGGGGGCCCGAGATACGCAGTATTTT. This encodes CASSGGARDTQYF.

This CDR3 is CASTSFYEQYF. The DNA of the CDR3 is TGTGCCAGCACCAGCTTCTACGAGCAGTACTTC. The V call is TRBV6-5, the J call TRBJ2-7; D is ambiguous. CDR1 is MNHEY and CDR2 is SVGAGI in the germline V gene. V gave up 7 bases and J gave up 3 bases, with 7 bases separating them. The CDR3 spans 11 residues.

The genes are TRBV5-1 and TRBJ1-2; no clear D gene. Trimming cost V 0 bases and J 7 bases, with 16 bases left between them. This CDR3 is 15 amino acids long. Looked up from germline, CDR1 is SGHRS and CDR2 is YFSETQ. The CDR3 DNA reads as TGCGCCAGCAGCTTGGGGGCTCAGTCTCCGAGTGGCTACACCTTC. Its translation: CASSLGAQSPSGYTF. Drawing the rest from reference TRBV5-1 and TRBJ1-2, the complete variable domain is KAGVTQTPRYLIKTRGQQVTLSCSPISGHRSVSWYQQTPGQGLQFLFEYFSETQRNKGNFPGRFSGRQFSNSRSEMNVSTLELGDSALYLCASSLGAQSPSGYTFGSGTRLTVV.

The V call is TRBV18, the J call TRBJ1-5, with 10 bases aligning to TRBD1. The CDR3 has 15 amino acids. Germline values: CDR1 KGHSH, CDR2 LQKENI. J gave up 5 bases and V 3 bases, and 4 bases lay outside the gene matches. In nucleotides, the CDR3 is TGTGCCAGCTCACCGACAGGGGGCGGTGATCAGCCCCAGCATTTT. Protein product: CASSPTGGGDQPQHF. Full variable domain (remainder filled in from reference TRBV18 and TRBJ1-5): NAGVMQNPRHLVRRRGQEARLRCSPMKGHSHVYWYRQLPEEGLKFMVYLQKENIIDESGMPKERFSAEFPKEGPSILRIQQVVRGDSAAYFCASSPTGGGDQPQHFGDGTRLSIL.

V gene TRBV28 combines with J gene TRBJ2-3; weak D call: TRBD1 (6 bases). There are 15 residues in the CDR3. Germline CDR1 and CDR2: MDHEN and SYDVKM. The ends were cut back, 0 bases at V and 6 bases at J, with 13 bases in the middle. CDR3 residues: CASSLWSQGMDTQYF. The CDR3 nucleotides are TGTGCCAGCAGTTTATGGAGTCAGGGGATGGATACGCAGTATTTT.

The J gene is TRBJ1-1, the V gene TRBV12-3 or TRBV12-4; no reliable D call. The CDR3 loop spans 13 amino acids. The V gene lost 6 bases and the J gene lost 4 bases, with 12 bases spanning the gap. The CDR3 sequence: CASRWTSGTEAFF. CDR3 sequence (DNA): TGTGCCAGCAGATGGACGTCGGGCACTGAAGCTTTCTTT.

The V call is TRBV27, the J call TRBJ2-1, with TRBD1 matching over 11 bases. Germline CDR1 reads MNHEY; CDR2 reads SMNVEV (reference sequence). V lost 3 bases and J lost 2; bases outside the gene matches: 6. This CDR3 is built from 17 residues. CDR3 in DNA: TGTGCCAGCAGTTTGGCGCCGGGACAGGGGGCCTACAATGAGCAGTTCTTC. This codes for CASSLAPGQGAYNEQFF.

For this clone: One end of the junction is discordant with germline, which a read error may explain. V is TRBV18 and J is TRBJ2-7; perhaps TRBD1 as D (5 bases). Germline CDR1 and CDR2: KGHSH and LQKENI. There are 14 residues in the CDR3. The CDR3 sequence is CASSPTDSRYGQYF. The CDR3 region has the DNA TGTGCCAGCTCACCCACCGACAGCAGGTACGGGCAGTACTTC.

This chain uses TRBV7-3 with TRBJ1-1; TRBD1 agrees at 9 bases. The CDR3 has 17 residues. V lost 1 base, J lost 1 base, and 7 bases stayed unmatched. The germline V gene has CDR1 SGHTA and CDR2 FQGTGA. In DNA form, the CDR3 reads TGTGCCAGCAGCTTAAAGCCCCCGGGACAGGGGAACACTGAAGCTTTCTTT. Translating it yields CASSLKPPGQGNTEAFF.